Presented here are 17 T cell receptor beta chains from one specimen sequenced in a study of metastatic and nonmetastatic thyroid tumors. None of the patients had undergone any treatment ahead of thyroid surgery. TCRdb re-processed the PCR reads through MiXCR. The data contain tens of thousands of clones, around 27% of them singletons. Source material: blood. The receptors shown here come from a male donor with papillary thyroid cancer or a benign thyroid nodule (not recorded which). Some clones in this sample may be carry-over from other donors' samples.

This clone has a count of ten or more. The chain is built from TRBV3-1 and TRBJ1-1; weak D call: TRBD1 (6 bases). CDR1 is LGHDT and CDR2 is YNNKEL in the germline V gene (reference sequence). Trimming took off 4 bases at V and 1 base at J, with 13 bases between the two ends. There are 15 residues in the CDR3. DNA for the CDR3: TGTGCCAGCAGCCCAGACAGGTTGGCGAACACTGAAGCTTTCTTT. Its translation is CASSPDRLANTEAFF.

V usage is TRBV6-5 and J usage is TRBJ1-6, with D unclear. V was trimmed by 3 bases and J by 5 bases, leaving 8 bases between them. The CDR3 length is 14 residues. Per the germline V gene, CDR1 is MNHEY and CDR2 is SVGAGI. The DNA for the CDR3 is TGTGCCAGCAGTTATAGACACAATAATTCACCCCTCCACTTT. Encoded protein: CASSYRHNNSPLHF.

The chain joins TRBV14 to TRBJ1-2; a weak D match, TRBD1 (5 bases). CDR1 and CDR2 from the germline V gene are SGHDN and FVKESK. Between the trimmed V and J ends, which lost 4 bases and 4 bases, there was a span of 19 bases. The CDR3 length is 16 residues. DNA of the CDR3: TGTGCCAGCAGCCCCCTTTACGGGGACGGAGCCTATGGCTACACCTTC. This sequence encodes CASSPLYGDGAYGYTF.

A few counts support this clone. The CDR3 bases are TGTGCCAGAGGACTAGACGCAGATACGCAGTATTTT. It specifies CARGLDADTQYF. The chain uses TRBV15 and TRBJ2-3; 7 positions agree with TRBD2. Germline lookup yields CDR1 LNHNV and CDR2 YYDKDF (reference sequence). The CDR3 extends over 12 amino acids. V gave up 10 bases and J gave up 4 bases; unmatched junction bases: 5.

This clone was observed a handful of times. The J gene is TRBJ2-3, the V gene TRBV6-2 or TRBV6-3; D possibly corresponds to TRBD2 (5 bases). Germline CDR1 MNHEY, CDR2 SVGEGT. The CDR3 totals 17 residues. With 0 bases removed from V and 1 base from J, the gap between germline ends came to 14 bases. The CDR3 loop is CASSYSSFRRGTDTQYF. CDR3 coding DNA: TGTGCCAGCAGTTACTCGAGTTTTCGGCGGGGCACAGATACGCAGTATTTT.

This clone was seen ten or more times. This may stem from a read error, because a much larger clone lies one nucleotide away. The same CDR3 arises from other DNA sequences in this sample as well. The chain couples TRBV25-1 to TRBJ2-2; possible D gene TRBD2, 6 bases. The V end lost 3 bases, the J end lost 6 bases, and 14 bases lay between the germline ends. CDR3 length: 15 residues. Per germline, CDR1 MGHDK and CDR2 SYGVNS. CDR3 amino acids: CASSELRREAGELFF. In DNA, the CDR3 is TGTGCCAGCAGTGAGTTAAGGAGGGAGGCCGGGGAGCTGTTTTTT.

The rearrangement joins TRBV4-1 to TRBJ2-7; D not certain. CDR3 length: 15 amino acids. Trimming removed 2 bases from V and 1 base from J, with 12 bases in between. Per germline, CDR1 MGHRA and CDR2 YSYEKL. The CDR3 coding sequence is TGCGCCAGCAGCCAATTAGATTCAGAGTCCTACGAGCAGTACTTC. Protein product: CASSQLDSESYEQYF.

This chain links TRBV9 with TRBJ1-2; perhaps TRBD1 as D (5 bases). Between the trimmed V and J ends, which lost 0 bases and 4 bases, there was a span of 10 bases. The CDR3 extends over 14 amino acids. Germline CDR1 SGDLS, CDR2 YYNGEE. CDR3 region: CASSVDTRGYGYTF. CDR3 nucleotides: TGTGCCAGCAGCGTAGACACAAGGGGCTATGGCTACACCTTC.

This clone showed up many times. V is TRBV29-1 and J is TRBJ1-2; TRBD1 matches at 11 bases. The CDR3 totals 19 residues. CDR1 and CDR2 (germline): SQVTM, ANQGSEA. Trimming at V came to 6 bases and at J to 4 bases, leaving 22 bases not matched to a gene. CDR3 DNA: TGCAGCGTGGTACCACTAGGATTCCAACCGGGACAGGGGGGCTATGGCTACACCTTC. Translating gives CSVVPLGFQPGQGGYGYTF.

A single count supports this clone. The rearrangement joins TRBV20-1 to TRBJ2-7; 9 bases fit TRBD1. Germline CDR1 is DFQATT and CDR2 is SNEGSKA (reference sequence). The CDR3 spans 14 residues. The V and J ends lost 4 bases and 2 bases, in that order; junction bases with no gene match: 6. CDR3 DNA sequence: TGCAGTGCTAAGCCTCGGGACAGGGCCTACGAGCAGTACTTC. It specifies CSAKPRDRAYEQYF.

This chain joins TRBV12-3 or TRBV12-4 and TRBJ1-6; D unclear. The CDR3 length is 13 residues. V lost 8 bases and J 7 bases, leaving 12 bases between the germline ends. The CDR3 here is CASAPGRNSPLHF. CDR3 coding DNA: TGTGCCAGCGCACCGGGGAGGAATTCACCCCTCCACTTT.

This clone showed up many times. The identical CDR3 is also encoded by other nucleotide sequences in the sample. The chain combines TRBV11-2 with TRBJ2-3; no definite D call. The germline V gene encodes CDR1 SGHAT and CDR2 FQNNGV. Trimming pared 2 bases from V and 0 bases from J, leaving 9 bases between. This CDR3 has 15 amino acids. CDR3 nucleotide sequence: TGTGCCAGCAGCTTACAGGCGAGTAGCACAGATACGCAGTATTTT. Its translation: CASSLQASSTDTQYF. The full variable domain, with the rest looked up from reference TRBV11-2 and TRBJ2-3, is EAGVAQSPRYKIIEKRQSVAFWCNPISGHATLYWYQQILGQGPKLLIQFQNNGVVDDSQLPKDRFSAERLKGVDSTLKIQPAKLEDSAVYLCASSLQASSTDTQYFGPGTRLTVL.

This clone was seen a few times. The chain couples TRBV15 to TRBJ1-4; the D gene is possibly TRBD1 (6 bases). CDR1 LNHNV and CDR2 YYDKDF come from the germline V gene (reference sequence). The V and J ends lost 5 bases and 6 bases respectively, with 16 bases between them. The CDR3 extends over 15 amino acids. This CDR3 is CATSGYRVEDEKLFF. CDR3 nucleotides: TGTGCCACCAGCGGATACAGGGTGGAGGATGAAAAACTGTTTTTT.

This chain uses TRBV27 with TRBJ2-7, with D maybe TRBD2 (6 bases). This CDR3 is built from 13 residues. Germline assignment: CDR1 MNHEY and CDR2 SMNVEV (reference sequence). The V and J ends lost 6 bases and 4 bases respectively, with 13 bases between them. CDR3 sequence: CASRRYGGYEQYF. The CDR3 DNA reads as TGTGCCAGCAGGAGATACGGGGGATACGAGCAGTACTTC.

This clone was found a few times. The chain joins TRBV6-1 to TRBJ2-7, with unresolved D. The V gene's germline CDR1 is MNHNS and CDR2 SASEGT. The CDR3 is 13 amino acids. V lost 6 bases, J lost 4 bases, and 13 bases lay in between. CDR3 sequence reads: CASSEVGLYEQYF. The CDR3 DNA reads as TGTGCCAGCAGCGAGGTGGGGTTGTACGAGCAGTACTTC.

With respect to this clone: The junction differs from germline at one of its ends, possibly a read error. The chain links TRBV27 to TRBJ2-2; the D gene is possibly TRBD2 (5 bases). Germline V gene data show CDR1 as MNHEY and CDR2 as SMNVEV (reference sequence). The length of the CDR3 is 12 residues. The CDR3 nucleotides are TGTTCCAGCAACTCGGGAACCGGGGAGCTGTTTTTT. Amino acids: CSSNSGTGELFF.

This clone was detected a few times. The chain uses TRBV6-1 and TRBJ2-1, with TRBD1 matching 12 bases. Looked up from germline, CDR1 is MNHNS and CDR2 is SASEGT. V shed 7 bases, J shed 7 bases, and the junction held 8 bases outside the gene matches. The length of the CDR3 is 15 residues. The CDR3 sequence is CASTRGTGGRNEQFF. For the CDR3, the DNA is TGTGCCAGCACGAGGGGGACAGGGGGCCGTAATGAGCAGTTCTTC.